The 22 T cell receptor beta chains below all came from one sample that was sequenced in a study of T cell repertoires in cytomegalovirus infection. What these receptors recognize is not known. TCRdb itself ran the reads through MiXCR, one entry per CDR3 protein. The repertoire consists of about half a million distinct CDR3 sequences, with 25% to 35% occurring once and the leading ten covering 15% to 20%. The sample consisted of cultured PBMCs, taken from culture after CMV antigen stimulation. The source of these receptors is a human donor in good health (CMV status not recorded). Some clones in this sample may be carry-over from other donors' samples.

The V and J genes are TRBV7-6 and TRBJ2-5; TRBD2 matches 9 bases. CDR1 SGHVS and CDR2 FNYEAQ come from the germline V gene. Germline trimming cut 1 base from V and 4 bases from J; bases unmatched to any gene: 7. The CDR3 covers 16 residues. The CDR3 loop reads CASSLGGGRGAETQYF. The CDR3 DNA follows: TGTGCCAGCAGCTTAGGAGGCGGGAGGGGTGCAGAGACCCAGTACTTC.

The chain uses TRBV4-3 and TRBJ2-5, with TRBD2 matching over 14 bases. The junction had 20 bases not matched to a gene; V was cut back by 4 bases and J by 4 bases. Germline V gene data show CDR1 as LGHNA and CDR2 as YSLEER. This CDR3 comprises 21 residues. The CDR3 loop reads CASSLLPYPGLAGEKGETQYF. CDR3 nucleotides: TGCGCCAGCAGCCTACTCCCCTACCCGGGACTAGCGGGAGAAAAGGGAGAGACCCAGTACTTC.

The genes are TRBV7-2 and TRBJ2-7; D unclear. The germline V and J ends were trimmed by 3 bases and 6 bases, with 12 bases remaining between them. Germline V gene lookup returns CDR1 SGHTA and CDR2 FQGNSA. This CDR3 is 13 amino acids long. CDR3 amino acids: CASSFNPLAEQYF. The CDR3 nucleotides are TGTGCCAGCAGCTTTAACCCCCTGGCCGAGCAGTACTTC.

This clonotype was observed a handful of times. CDR3 in DNA: TGTGCCAGCAGTACAGGGTCATACGACGGCTACACCTTC. Translating gives CASSTGSYDGYTF. The chain uses TRBV27 and TRBJ1-2; tentative D call: TRBD1 (6 bases). The CDR3 totals 13 residues. Trimming shortened V by 5 bases and J by 8 bases, and 15 bases separated the two germline ends. Looked up from germline, CDR1 is MNHEY and CDR2 is SMNVEV (reference sequence).

This clonotype appeared a few times. In nucleotides, the CDR3 is TGTGCCAGCAGCCGAGAAACCTTTAGGCTAGCGGGAGCCAATGAGCAGTTCTTC. It specifies CASSRETFRLAGANEQFF. The genes are TRBV11-2 and TRBJ2-1, with 10 bases fitting TRBD2. Trimming at V came to 5 bases and at J to 6 bases, leaving 16 bases not matched to a gene. In germline, CDR1 is SGHAT, CDR2 FQNNGV. The length of the CDR3 is 18 residues.

This clonotype was seen a few times. This chain links TRBV7-2 with TRBJ2-5; perhaps TRBD2 as D (5 bases). V lost 5 bases and J lost 4, with 14 bases in between. CDR3 length: 14 residues. CDR1 is SGHTA, CDR2 FQGNSA, per germline. The CDR3 DNA follows: TGTGCCAGCAGCCGACGGCTAGCCCCAGAGACCCAGTACTTC. Amino acid sequence: CASSRRLAPETQYF.

V and J are TRBV7-6 and TRBJ2-1; 11 bases agree with TRBD2. The CDR3 extends over 16 amino acids. CDR1 is SGHVS, CDR2 FNYEAQ, per germline. With 5 bases clipped from V and 3 bases from J, the junction kept 6 bases outside the gene matches. This chain's CDR3 is CASSVRTSGLYNEQFF. In nucleotides, the CDR3 is TGTGCCAGCAGCGTGAGGACTAGCGGGCTCTACAATGAGCAGTTCTTC. Combining the CDR3 with reference TRBV7-6 and TRBJ2-1 gives the whole variable domain GAGVSQSPRYKVTKRGQDVALRCDPISGHVSLYWYRQALGQGPEFLTYFNYEAQQDKSGLPNDRFSAERPEGSISTLTIQRTEQRDSAMYRCASSVRTSGLYNEQFFGPGTRLTVL.

The chain carries TRBV4-1 and TRBJ2-5, with TRBD2 identical over 7 bases. The V gene's germline CDR1 is MGHRA and CDR2 YSYEKL. The CDR3 extends over 17 amino acids. Trimming cost V 3 bases and J 5 bases; bases outside gene matches: 15. The CDR3 reads CASSHAFKGRARETQYF. In nucleotides, the CDR3 is TGCGCCAGCAGCCATGCTTTCAAGGGGAGGGCCCGTGAGACCCAGTACTTC.

The chain carries TRBV20-1 and TRBJ1-1, with 10 bases matching TRBD1. Germline CDR1 and CDR2: DFQATT and SNEGSKA (reference sequence). J gave up 1 base and V 7 bases, and 9 bases lay outside the gene matches. The CDR3 has 15 residues. The CDR3 protein is CSGATGGTGNTEAFF. The CDR3 bases are TGCAGTGGGGCGACAGGGGGCACGGGGAACACTGAAGCTTTCTTT.

CDR3 coding DNA: TGTGCCAGTAGTGACAGGGTTACGAACACTGAAGCTTTCTTT. Translated: CASSDRVTNTEAFF. The chain uses TRBV19 and TRBJ1-1; 7 bases fit TRBD1. Trimming removed 5 bases from V and 1 base from J; junction bases left unmatched: 4. This CDR3 comprises 14 residues. Germline assignment: CDR1 LNHDA and CDR2 SQIVND (reference sequence).

This rearrangement joins TRBV7-2 to TRBJ2-2, with 7 positions matching TRBD1. With 6 bases clipped from V and 6 bases from J, the junction kept 10 bases outside the gene matches. CDR1 and CDR2 from the germline V gene are SGHTA and FQGNSA. The CDR3 sequence is 15 residues long. The chain's CDR3 is CASRRGGASAGELFF. CDR3 coding DNA: TGTGCCAGCAGGCGAGGGGGCGCGTCTGCCGGGGAGCTGTTTTTT.

This chain uses TRBV6-5 with TRBJ2-7, with D uncertain. Trimming removed 2 bases from V and 10 bases from J, with 15 bases in between. Germline lookup yields CDR1 MNHEY and CDR2 SVGAGI. The CDR3 length is 13 residues. In DNA, the CDR3 is TGTGCCAGCAGTTACGGGCAGGCAGGCCTACAGTACGTC. Translation gives CASSYGQAGLQYV.

This clonotype was found a few times. The rearrangement joins TRBV6-5 to TRBJ1-1; no reliable D call. Germline-derived CDR1 and CDR2 are MNHEY and SVGAGI. V was pared by 0 bases and J by 4 bases, with 12 bases between. The CDR3 covers 15 residues. The CDR3 sequence: CASSYSNPSSTEAFF. DNA of the CDR3: TGTGCCAGCAGTTACTCGAACCCCTCTTCCACTGAAGCTTTCTTT.

The sample holds a few counts of this clonotype. The chain is built from TRBV6-2 or TRBV6-3 and TRBJ2-7; the match to TRBD2 covers 12 bases. The CDR3 totals 14 residues. The V gene end was trimmed by 10 bases and the J gene end by 1 base; junction bases not matched to a gene: 5. Germline CDR1 MNHEY, CDR2 SVGEGT. The CDR3 DNA is TGTGCCATCAAAGGACTAGCGGGGTCCTACGAGCAGTACGTC. Protein: CAIKGLAGSYEQYV.

This clonotype was counted a few times. The chain joins TRBV7-2 to TRBJ2-1, with 11 bases matching TRBD2. The CDR3 consists of 15 residues. Germline CDR1 SGHTA, CDR2 FQGNSA. The V segment lost 5 bases and the J segment 6 bases; nucleotides outside the gene matches: 6. CDR3 protein: CASSLLAGGLNEQFF. In nucleotides, the CDR3 is TGTGCCAGCAGCCTTCTAGCGGGAGGTCTCAATGAGCAGTTCTTC.

The chain combines TRBV6-6 with TRBJ2-2; D is unresolved. From germline, CDR1 is MNHNY and CDR2 SVGAGI (reference sequence). The CDR3 totals 11 residues. Trimming took off 10 bases at V and 4 bases at J, with 7 bases between the two ends. The CDR3 nucleotides read TGTGCCACCCTACTCACCGGGGAGCTGTTTTTT. Translation gives CATLLTGELFF.

This clonotype was counted between two and nine times. The chain uses TRBV12-3 or TRBV12-4 and TRBJ2-1, with D hard to call. Trimming cost V 8 bases and J 7 bases, with 21 bases left between them. CDR3 length: 15 residues. CDR3 bases: TGTGCCAGCTCCGCAACCGGGCGATATATGAATGAGCAGTTCTTC. This translates into CASSATGRYMNEQFF.

This clonotype was counted between two and nine times. This rearrangement joins TRBV20-1 to TRBJ2-1, with TRBD2 matching over 8 bases. CDR1 and CDR2 (germline): DFQATT, SNEGSKA (reference sequence). Trimming took 5 bases from V and 2 from J; bases not matched to a gene: 8. The CDR3 has 15 residues. Here the CDR3 reads CSAWGDGGAYNEQFF. CDR3 nucleotides: TGCAGTGCTTGGGGGGACGGGGGGGCCTACAATGAGCAGTTCTTC.

This chain connects TRBV10-3 to TRBJ1-4; a weak D match, TRBD1 (6 bases). The germline gives CDR1 ENHRY, CDR2 SYGVKD. CDR3 length: 15 residues. Between the trimmed V and J ends, which lost 0 bases and 8 bases, there was a span of 13 bases. The CDR3: CAISESITGWEKLFF. The CDR3, as DNA: TGTGCCATCAGTGAGTCAATTACAGGGTGGGAAAAACTGTTTTTT.

The rearrangement links TRBV6-6 to TRBJ2-5; D call uncertain. This CDR3 comprises 12 residues. Germline V lookup: CDR1 MNHNY, CDR2 SVGAGI (reference sequence). Trimming shortened V by 0 bases and J by 8 bases, and 7 bases separated the two germline ends. The CDR3 reads CASSYSTPTQYF. The CDR3 coding sequence is TGTGCCAGCAGTTACTCAACACCCACCCAGTACTTC.

This clonotype has more than one count but fewer than ten. DNA for the CDR3: TGTGCCAGCAGTGAACCTCCGGGACTAGCGAACACCGGGGAGCTGTTTTTT. Protein product: CASSEPPGLANTGELFF. The gene calls are TRBV2 and TRBJ2-2; 8 positions match TRBD2. The CDR3 sequence is 17 residues long. Germline V gene sequence: CDR1 SNHLY, CDR2 FYNNEI. Losses at the gene ends were 2 bases for V and 0 bases for J; bases not matched to a gene: 5.

This clonotype was found a few times. V gene TRBV7-2 combines with J gene TRBJ1-5, with no clear D. CDR3 length equals 15 residues. Trimming left V 5 bases short and J 3 bases short, with 14 bases between. Per germline, CDR1 SGHTA and CDR2 FQGNSA. CDR3: CASSPTQRTNQPQHF. As DNA, the CDR3 is TGTGCCAGCAGCCCGACGCAACGGACCAATCAGCCCCAGCATTTT.